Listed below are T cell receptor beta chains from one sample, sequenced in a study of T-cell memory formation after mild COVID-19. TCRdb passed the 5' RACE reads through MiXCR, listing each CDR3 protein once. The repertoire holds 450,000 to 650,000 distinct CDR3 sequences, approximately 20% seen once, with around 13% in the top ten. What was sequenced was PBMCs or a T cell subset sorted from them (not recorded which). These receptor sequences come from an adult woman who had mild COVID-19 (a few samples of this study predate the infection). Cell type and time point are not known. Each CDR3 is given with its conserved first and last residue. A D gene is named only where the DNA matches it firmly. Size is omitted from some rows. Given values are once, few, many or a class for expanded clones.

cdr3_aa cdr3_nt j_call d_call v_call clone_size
CATSDSGLAAFEQFF TGTGCCACCAGTGATTCAGGACTAGCGGCCTTTGAGCAGTTCTTC TRBJ2-1 TRBD2 TRBV24-1 .
CSVEESTGAETQYF TGCAGCGTTGAAGAATCGACAGGGGCCGAGACCCAGTACTTC TRBJ2-5 TRBD1 TRBV29-1 .
CASSQPWRGNYGYTF TGTGCCAGCAGCCAGCCCTGGCGGGGGAACTATGGCTACACCTTC TRBJ1-2 . TRBV3-1 few
CSARRGTGDNEQFF TGCAGTGCTAGAAGGGGTACGGGGGACAATGAGCAGTTCTTC TRBJ2-1 . TRBV20-1 .
CASSVRGQGSYEQYF TGTGCCAGCAGCGTAAGGGGACAGGGATCCTACGAGCAGTACTTC TRBJ2-7 TRBD1 TRBV9 .
CASSSPRDRQVAEAFF TGTGCCAGCAGTTCACCTCGGGATAGACAGGTTGCTGAAGCTTTCTTT TRBJ1-1 . TRBV7-9 once
CASSSRGHTYEQYF TGTGCCAGCAGCTCCAGGGGCCACACCTACGAGCAGTACTTC TRBJ2-7 . TRBV5-6 .
CASPGSSNQPQHF TGTGCCAGCCCAGGGTCGAGCAATCAGCCCCAGCATTTT TRBJ1-5 . TRBV6-5 few
CATSDTIPGQGFNEQFF TGTGCCACCAGTGATACGATCCCGGGTCAAGGGTTCAATGAGCAGTTCTTC TRBJ2-1 . TRBV24-1 .
CASSQDRAGQYGYTF TGTGCCAGCAGCCAAGATAGGGCAGGGCAATATGGCTACACCTTC TRBJ1-2 . TRBV3-1 .
CASRPTGVYEQYF TGTGCCAGCAGACCTACAGGGGTCTACGAGCAGTACTTC TRBJ2-7 TRBD1 TRBV6-2/TRBV6-3 .
CATSDGQGWETQYF TGTGCCACCAGTGATGGACAGGGTTGGGAGACCCAGTACTTC TRBJ2-5 TRBD1 TRBV24-1 few
CASSYLAGEGDTQYF TGTGCCAGCAGTTACCTAGCGGGGGAGGGAGATACGCAGTATTTT TRBJ2-3 TRBD2 TRBV12-3/TRBV12-4 .
CASSSAPLRGEAFF TGTGCCAGCAGCTCCGCTCCCCTCCGGGGAGAAGCTTTCTTT TRBJ1-1 . TRBV7-3 few
CASRPQGRGEQYF TGTGCCAGCAGACCACAGGGGAGGGGCGAGCAGTACTTC TRBJ2-7 . TRBV6-5 .
CASSSGTSGGGEQFF TGCGCCAGCAGCTCCGGGACTAGCGGGGGGGGTGAGCAGTTCTTC TRBJ2-1 TRBD2 TRBV5-1 .
CASSQGGRQANYGYTF TGTGCCAGCAGTCAGGGGGGAAGGCAGGCTAACTATGGCTACACCTTC TRBJ1-2 TRBD1 TRBV5-4 few
CASSYSSRITDTQYF TGTGCCAGCAGTTATTCCTCTCGGATCACAGATACGCAGTATTTT TRBJ2-3 . TRBV6-6 few
CASSYQGAGDTQYF TGCGCCAGCAGCTACCAGGGGGCTGGAGATACGCAGTATTTT TRBJ2-3 TRBD1 TRBV4-3 .
CASSSGTGSNQPQHF TGTGCCAGCAGCTCCGGGACAGGGTCCAATCAGCCCCAGCATTTT TRBJ1-5 TRBD1 TRBV3-1 few
CASSREGHLKYEQYF TGCGCCAGCAGCCGAGAGGGACACTTAAAATACGAGCAGTACTTC TRBJ2-7 . TRBV4-1 .
CASSSSGQLNTGELFF TGTGCCAGCAGCTCGTCGGGACAGCTAAACACCGGGGAGCTGTTTTTT TRBJ2-2 TRBD1 TRBV7-2 .
CASSSLGGRAYNSPLHF TGCGCCAGCAGCTCTCTGGGCGGCAGGGCCTATAATTCACCCCTCCACTTT TRBJ1-6 . TRBV5-1 many
CASSSGGGAYGDNEQFF TGTGCCAGCAGCTCGGGCGGAGGGGCGTACGGGGACAATGAGCAGTTCTTC TRBJ2-1 . TRBV5-6 .
CASSPPQGNTDTQYF TGTGCCAGCAGCCCCCCCCAGGGGAACACAGATACGCAGTATTTT TRBJ2-3 . TRBV12-3/TRBV12-4 few
CASRPPGQGVGFFSNTEAFF TGTGCCAGCAGACCGCCGGGACAGGGTGTCGGTTTTTTTTCCAACACTGAAGCTTTCTTT TRBJ1-1 TRBD1 TRBV28 few
CASSLVVATGELFF TGTGCCAGCAGCTTAGTCGTAGCCACCGGGGAGCTGTTTTTT TRBJ2-2 . TRBV7-2 .
CASSQGRGQGAPISGNTIYF TGCGCCAGCAGCCAAGGAAGGGGACAGGGGGCTCCCATCTCTGGAAACACCATATATTTT TRBJ1-3 TRBD1 TRBV4-1 .
CATHLGFNTEAFF TGTGCCACCCATCTGGGATTTAACACTGAAGCTTTCTTT TRBJ1-1 . TRBV2 .
CASSDDRGATNEKLFF TGTGCCAGTAGCGACGACAGGGGAGCGACTAATGAAAAACTGTTTTTT TRBJ1-4 TRBD1 TRBV19 .
CATVQWLGGSEETQYF TGTGCCACCGTACAATGGTTGGGGGGGTCGGAAGAGACCCAGTACTTC TRBJ2-5 TRBD2 TRBV15 .
CASSLGDGGVYYEQYF TGTGCCAGCAGCTTGGGCGACGGTGGGGTGTACTACGAGCAGTACTTC TRBJ2-7 . TRBV7-9 few
CASSPPGNINQPQHF TGTGCCAGCAGCCCACCAGGGAATATCAATCAGCCCCAGCATTTT TRBJ1-5 . TRBV4-2 once
CASSQSARDTTYNEQFF TGCGCCAGCAGCCAGAGTGCCCGGGACACAACCTACAATGAGCAGTTCTTC TRBJ2-1 . TRBV4-3 .
CASSLEPPGRRNTEAFF TGCGCCAGCAGCTTGGAGCCCCCGGGACGGAGAAACACTGAAGCTTTCTTT TRBJ1-1 . TRBV5-1 .